The rows below give T cell receptor beta chains drawn from one sample of a study of control samples from healthy donors and cancer patients. Sequencing was performed with immunoSEQ multiplex PCR; in TCRdb, only in-frame clones are kept and a portion is missing. Of roughly 160,000 clones detected, around 90% appear once; the ten largest clones hold nearly 5%. The sample comprised blood. These receptors all stem from a woman in her twenties or thirties in good health. Each CDR3 is given with its conserved first and last residue. D genes are given only for firm matches. A clone size is listed for some rows: how often the clone was seen (once, few, many), or a class if it is expanded.

clone size | J gene | D gene | V gene | CDR3 protein | CDR3 DNA
- | TRBJ1-3 | TRBD1 | TRBV19 | CASSSLGTAVSGNTIYF | TGTGCCAGTAGTTCCCTCGGGACAGCAGTCTCTGGAAACACCATATATTTT
- | TRBJ1-1 | - | TRBV28 | CASSLGLKNTEAFF | TGTGCCAGCAGCCTGGGGTTGAAGAACACTGAAGCTTTCTTT
few | TRBJ1-1 | - | TRBV2 | CASIRGGRTEAFF | TGTGCCAGCATTCGGGGTGGGCGGACTGAAGCTTTCTTT
- | TRBJ2-1 | TRBD2 | TRBV29-1 | CSVAWTSGRNEQFF | TGCAGCGTTGCGTGGACTAGCGGCCGCAATGAGCAGTTCTTC
- | TRBJ2-1 | - | TRBV5-4 | CASRASGINEQFF | TGTGCCAGCAGGGCGTCCGGGATCAATGAGCAGTTCTTC
- | TRBJ2-5 | - | TRBV7-2 | CASSSVSGNQETQYF | TGTGCCAGCAGCTCGGTTAGCGGTAATCAAGAGACCCAGTACTTC
- | TRBJ2-7 | TRBD1 | TRBV4-1 | CASSQARTGTYEQYF | TGCGCCAGCAGCCAAGCCCGGACAGGGACCTACGAGCAGTACTTC
- | TRBJ2-2 | TRBD2 | TRBV15 | CATSRDLSSGRVAELFF | TGTGCCACCAGCAGAGATCTGTCTAGCGGGAGGGTCGCGGAGCTGTTTTTT
few | TRBJ2-6 | - | TRBV6-6 | CASRTGSGANVLTF | TGTGCCAGCAGGACAGGCTCTGGGGCCAACGTCCTGACTTTC
- | TRBJ2-2 | - | TRBV29-1 | CSVEEDKNTGELFF | TGCAGCGTTGAAGAGGACAAGAACACCGGGGAGCTGTTTTTT
- | TRBJ1-1 | - | TRBV10-2 | CASTINGEGEAFF | TGCGCCAGTACCATCAACGGGGAGGGTGAAGCTTTCTTT
- | TRBJ1-5 | TRBD1 | TRBV23-1 | CAPSVPGTGDDQPQHF | TGCGCCCCCTCCGTTCCCGGGACAGGGGACGATCAGCCCCAGCATTTT
- | TRBJ1-1 | - | TRBV11-3 | CASSLSPGSKAFF | TGTGCCAGCAGCTTATCCCCAGGTTCAAAGGCTTTCTTT
- | TRBJ2-7 | - | TRBV28 | CASSFSRVSYEQYF | TGTGCCAGCAGTTTTTCCAGGGTTTCCTACGAGCAGTACTTC
- | TRBJ1-1 | - | TRBV3-1/TRBV3-2 | CASSQIPRSPEAFF | TGTGCCAGCAGCCAAATCCCGCGGAGTCCTGAAGCTTTCTTT
- | TRBJ1-5 | TRBD1 | TRBV24-1 | CATSRGGSQPQHF | TGTGCCACCAGTCGAGGGGGCAGCCAGCCCCAGCATTTT
- | TRBJ1-5 | - | TRBV5-6 | CASSLGGNGHQPQHF | TGTGCCAGCAGCTTGGGGGGGAATGGGCATCAGCCCCAGCATTTT
- | TRBJ2-1 | TRBD2 | TRBV3-1/TRBV3-2 | CASSVGGALSYNEQFF | TGTGCCAGCAGTGTCGGGGGGGCTCTCTCCTACAATGAGCAGTTCTTC
- | TRBJ2-7 | TRBD1 | TRBV27 | CASSSGTVIYEQYF | TGTGCCAGCAGTTCGGGGACAGTAATCTACGAGCAGTACTTC
- | TRBJ2-2 | TRBD2 | TRBV28 | CASSLGLAGAQPVTGELFF | TGTGCCAGCAGTTTAGGCCTAGCGGGGGCCCAACCTGTAACCGGGGAGCTGTTTTTT
few | TRBJ1-5 | - | TRBV28 | CASSLPGPGTGQPQHF | TGTGCCAGCAGTCTTCCGGGACCGGGGACGGGTCAGCCCCAGCATTTT
- | TRBJ2-3 | TRBD2 | TRBV5-5 | CASSLTSGKGTDTQYF | TGTGCCAGCAGCTTGACTAGCGGGAAAGGCACAGATACGCAGTATTTT
- | TRBJ1-6 | - | TRBV6-6 | CASSHAGTIGGELNNSPLHF | TGTGCCAGCAGCCACGCGGGAACCATAGGGGGGGAGCTGAATAATTCACCCCTCCACTTT
- | TRBJ1-1 | - | TRBV29-1 | CSVRAHTEAFF | TGCAGCGTCCGGGCCCACACTGAAGCTTTCTTT
- | TRBJ2-3 | - | TRBV6-5 | CASVRGGTDTQYF | TGTGCCAGCGTGCGGGGCGGCACAGATACGCAGTATTTT
once | TRBJ2-7 | - | TRBV6-5 | CASSPDSISYEQYF | TGTGCCAGCAGCCCCGACAGTATCTCCTACGAGCAGTACTTC
- | TRBJ1-3 | - | TRBV4-1 | CASSQDRGLPYLSGNTIYF | TGCGCCAGCAGCCAAGATAGGGGTCTCCCTTATTTGTCTGGAAACACCATATATTTT
- | TRBJ2-1 | - | TRBV5-1 | CASSPPRTVYNEQFF | TGCGCCAGCAGCCCCCCCCGGACAGTATACAATGAGCAGTTCTTC
- | TRBJ2-3 | - | TRBV11-3 | CASSGGFSTDTQYF | TGTGCCAGCAGCGGCGGGTTTAGCACAGATACGCAGTATTTT
- | TRBJ2-3 | - | TRBV20-1 | CSVRITDTQYF | TGCAGTGTCAGAATCACAGATACGCAGTATTTT
- | TRBJ2-3 | - | TRBV2 | CASSDKSLGSTDTQYF | TGTGCCAGCAGTGATAAAAGCCTCGGGAGCACAGATACGCAGTATTTT
- | TRBJ1-6 | TRBD1 | TRBV28 | CASTLPSSGGHSPLHF | TGTGCCAGCACCCTCCCAAGTTCAGGGGGCCATTCACCCCTCCACTTT
once | TRBJ2-3 | - | TRBV6-2/TRBV6-3 | CASSARALGGTDTQYF | TGTGCCAGCAGTGCCCGGGCCCTAGGAGGGACAGATACGCAGTATTTT
- | TRBJ2-6 | - | TRBV2 | CASSEYLSGANVLTF | TGTGCCAGCAGTGAATACCTCTCTGGGGCCAACGTCCTGACTTTC
- | TRBJ2-1 | - | TRBV19 | CASSTYNEQFF | TGTGCCAGTAGTACCTACAATGAGCAGTTCTTC
- | TRBJ2-1 | - | TRBV27 | CASSPFRTQNEQFF | TGTGCCAGCAGTCCATTTCGGACTCAAAATGAGCAGTTCTTC
- | TRBJ1-1 | - | TRBV11-2 | CASSSQRETEAFF | TGTGCCAGCAGCTCCCAGAGGGAGACTGAAGCTTTCTTT
once | TRBJ1-1 | - | TRBV4-2 | CASSLDNTEAFF | TGTGCCAGCAGCCTTGACAACACTGAAGCTTTCTTT
- | TRBJ2-1 | - | TRBV11-2 | CASSFSLANEQFF | TGTGCCAGCAGCTTTAGTCTCGCTAATGAGCAGTTCTTC